Detailed here is one T cell receptor (beta chain). There is no known antigen for this receptor. Base quality data are lacking; no much larger clone is found one base away. In Seattle, one collaborating source enrolled patients while the infection was active and tracked those patients longitudinally over the course of disease. The collaborating institutions used their own protocols to collect whole blood in K2EDTA tubes. For TCRbeta analysis, collaborators shipped samples in one of three forms: frozen whole blood, isolated PBMCs, or DNA extracted from either of those sample types. The data derive from a study of blood T cell repertoires in COVID-19 (TCRdb year 2020). General notes on the study: Samples from collaborators originated in the United States, Italy and Spain and spanned both the acute and convalescent phases of COVID-19. The material from the prospective study consisted of cDNA or gDNA derived from T cells, B-cell-depleted T cells, or PBMCs. Deeply sampled blood TCRbeta repertoires from subjects exposed to, actively infected with, or recovered from COVID-19 were included in the dataset. A freely available public database, intended as a resource for researchers studying the immune response to SARS-CoV-2, is where the repertoires were released. Samples came from the ongoing ImmuneRACE study (first 160 participants) plus 1,254 subjects from 6 global collaborators. Nearly every sample came with metadata listing a de-identified subject ID, COVID-19 status, age in years and sex. HLA class I and class II types, where available, came from metadata supplied by the sample provider rather than from assay-based typing. The research as a whole found: The amount of clinical and demographic metadata varied by source and participant and was provided uncurated.

The immunoSEQ Assay, a bias-controlled multiplex PCR, was used to amplify TCRbeta CDR3 regions from genomic DNA. The published analysis was carried out like this. The number of nucleated cells in each sample was estimated from the amplification of reference gene primers within the assay. To quantify the absolute abundance of each unique TCRbeta CDR3 rearrangement, sequence reads were collapsed and filtered. For each sample, productive Simpson clonality was calculated as the square root of Simpson's diversity index across productive rearrangements. The immuneACCESS repertoire file appears here via TCRdb, limited to in-frame rearrangements. These files lack a portion of the clones; in checked studies, under half of the deficit traces to unresolved V genes, and the cause of the others is not known. Clone size and the V and J calls come from that table; the DNA yielded D and trimming. This sample holds roughly 120,000 clones; roughly 90% were observed only once. Approximately 5% of the sample is in the top ten clones.

Reading from cysteine to phenylalanine, the CDR3 counts 15 amino acids. Only the CDR3 region is kept as DNA, spanning 45 bases read in frame from base 1. V is trimmed back by 6 bases and J by 5 bases, and the junction contains 13 bases that no gene match accounts for. The germline V gene (reference sequence) specifies LGHDT as CDR1 and YNNKEL as CDR2. Sequenced input: peripheral blood. The V gene is TRBV3-1 (or the pseudogene TRBV3-2) and the J gene is TRBJ2-7, and TRBD1 matches 7 of the central bases. The TCR originated in a man between 60 and 75 years old with COVID-19, enrolled during active disease. The DNA reads TGTGCCAGCAGTCCGCAGGGGGATAATTGGAACGAGCAGTACTTC. This gives the protein CASSPQGDNWNEQYF.